This T cell receptor (beta chain) appears in the sequencing data of a study of preoperative IRX-2 immunotherapy in early breast cancer. V was pared by 1 base and J by 2 bases, with 6 bases between. Germline values: CDR1 SGHNT, CDR2 YYREEE (reference sequence). CDR3 size: 13 residues. Libraries were prepared by immunoSEQ multiplex PCR; TCRdb keeps only in-frame clonotypes and omits some of them. The table lists 35,000 to 50,000 clones, about 95% of them singletons. Specified treatment: preoperative locoregional IRX-2 cytokine immunotherapy. Patients received preoperative, locoregional IRX-2 cytokine immunotherapy in a phase Ib study.

The specimen was tumor tissue, collected after IRX-2 immunotherapy. The clonotype originates from a human donor with breast cancer. The chain links TRBV5-4 to TRBJ2-5; D is possibly TRBD2 (5 bases). The CDR3 DNA is TGTGCCAGCAGCTTGCGCGGGCAAGAGACCCAGTACTTC. Its protein is CASSLRGQETQYF.